This T cell receptor beta chain is from a study of OX40 agonist ivuxolimab in advanced cancers. About the study: The eligibility criteria allowed prior anti-PD-1, anti-PD-L1 or anti-CTLA-4 therapy, and roughly 39% had some.

Patients who had autoimmune disease history or got systemic immunosuppression were left out. The assay was immunoSEQ multiplex PCR, and TCRdb's table has in-frame clones only and misses some. The sample has some 58,000 clones; 85% are singletons. Germline V CDR1 and CDR2: SGHTA, FQGNSA. The germline V and J ends were trimmed by 2 bases and 4 bases, with 14 bases remaining between them. This CDR3 comprises 16 residues. The chain recombines TRBV7-2 with TRBJ2-2; perhaps TRBD2 as D (5 bases). The input for sequencing was CD4+ or CD8+ T cells sorted from blood, taken in a trial of the OX40 agonist ivuxolimab. This TCR was sampled from an adult with an advanced solid tumor such as melanoma, head and neck, liver or kidney cancer. The CDR3 DNA is TGTGCCAGCAGCTTACAAGTGGGAGAAAGCACCGGGGAGCTGTTTTTT. Residues: CASSLQVGESTGELFF.